This is a list of T cell receptor beta chains from one sample in a study of T-cell memory formation after mild COVID-19. One entry per CDR3 protein results from TCRdb running MiXCR on the 5' RACE reads. The table includes more than 110,000 distinct CDR3 sequences, approximately 25% detected once. Source material: PBMCs or a T cell subset sorted from them (not recorded which). These receptors all come from an adult woman who had mild COVID-19 (a few samples of this study predate the infection). Cell type and time point are not known. CDR3s include the opening cysteine and the closing phenylalanine or tryptophan. A D gene is named only where the DNA matches it firmly. Clone size is given for some rows only: seen once, a few or many times, or a class if the clone is expanded.

DNA: TGTGCCAGCAGCATAGGGGGCGCAGGCACTGAAGCTTTCTTT
CDR3: CASSIGGAGTEAFF
J: TRBJ1-1
D: TRBD1
V: TRBV7-6
size: few

DNA: TGTGCCAGCAGTCTGGGTGCTCTTAACACTGAAGCTTTCTTT
CDR3: CASSLGALNTEAFF
J: TRBJ1-1
D: NA
V: TRBV6-6
size: few

DNA: TGTGCCACCAACACTAACCCCACGGGGGGGGCCTACAATGAGCAGTTCTTC
CDR3: CATNTNPTGGAYNEQFF
J: TRBJ2-1
D: TRBD2
V: TRBV15
size: few

DNA: TGCGCCAGCAGCCAAGCCGGGCGACCCTACGAGCAGTACTTC
CDR3: CASSQAGRPYEQYF
J: TRBJ2-7
D: NA
V: TRBV4-1
size: once

DNA: TGCGCCAGCAGCGCGATCTGGGACAGGGAGGATGAGCAGTTCTTC
CDR3: CASSAIWDREDEQFF
J: TRBJ2-1
D: TRBD1
V: TRBV5-1
size: few

DNA: TGTGCCAGCAGCCCCCCTCCCTCCCATACGCAGTATTTT
CDR3: CASSPPPSHTQYF
J: TRBJ2-3
D: NA
V: TRBV7-9
size: few

DNA: TGTGCCAGCAGTCACTCAGCCGGGGAGCTGTTTTTT
CDR3: CASSHSAGELFF
J: TRBJ2-2
D: NA
V: TRBV27
size: many

DNA: TGTGCCAGCTCACCGGGCAGCGAGCAGTACTTC
CDR3: CASSPGSEQYF
J: TRBJ2-7
D: NA
V: TRBV18
size: NA

DNA: TGCAGTGCTGGGGACATCGGGCTTGTTGATGGCTACACCTTC
CDR3: CSAGDIGLVDGYTF
J: TRBJ1-2
D: NA
V: TRBV20-1
size: few

DNA: TGTGCCAGCAGCTTGGGAGCGGCAGGGAAACTCAATGAGCAGTTCTTC
CDR3: CASSLGAAGKLNEQFF
J: TRBJ2-1
D: NA
V: TRBV5-6
size: NA

DNA: TGTGCCCCTCGAGGAGGAGGCCCCTTACACTCCTACAATGAGCAGTTCTTC
CDR3: CAPRGGGPLHSYNEQFF
J: TRBJ2-1
D: NA
V: TRBV2
size: few

DNA: TGTGCCAGCAGCGTAGCCAGGGAAGGCTATGGCTACACCTTC
CDR3: CASSVAREGYGYTF
J: TRBJ1-2
D: NA
V: TRBV9
size: NA

DNA: TGTGCCAGCAGCTTAGGGGACAGGGGACCTTCACCCCTCCACTTT
CDR3: CASSLGDRGPSPLHF
J: TRBJ1-6
D: TRBD1
V: TRBV13
size: NA

DNA: TGCAGTGCTAGGGCCGGGACCCTTCTTGGCTACACCTTC
CDR3: CSARAGTLLGYTF
J: TRBJ1-2
D: NA
V: TRBV20-1
size: NA

DNA: TGCGCCAGCAGCCACAGGGAACAGGGGGTGAATTCACCCCTCCACTTT
CDR3: CASSHREQGVNSPLHF
J: TRBJ1-6
D: TRBD1
V: TRBV4-1
size: many

DNA: TGTGCCAGCAGTCCGGACAGGGGAGAGTCTGAAAACACCATATATTTT
CDR3: CASSPDRGESENTIYF
J: TRBJ1-3
D: TRBD1
V: TRBV27
size: few

DNA: TGTGCCAGCAGCGTTGCCCTGGGGCGGACCGGGGAGCTGTTTTTT
CDR3: CASSVALGRTGELFF
J: TRBJ2-2
D: NA
V: TRBV7-9
size: NA

DNA: TGTGCCAGCAGCTCGACAGGGGGCGCCGACTATGGCTACACCTTC
CDR3: CASSSTGGADYGYTF
J: TRBJ1-2
D: TRBD1
V: TRBV7-9
size: NA

DNA: TGTGCCAGCAGCTCCAGAGGGCTGCCCTACAATGAGCAGTTCTTC
CDR3: CASSSRGLPYNEQFF
J: TRBJ2-1
D: NA
V: TRBV7-9
size: NA

DNA: TGTGCCAGCACCCCGACAGGGCTCGATGAGCAGTTCTTC
CDR3: CASTPTGLDEQFF
J: TRBJ2-1
D: TRBD1
V: TRBV27
size: NA

DNA: TGTGCCAGCAGCTTGGGATCGGGGGGGCCAGGGAGTACGTGGTTCTTC
CDR3: CASSLGSGGPGSTWFF
J: TRBJ2-1
D: TRBD2
V: TRBV7-6
size: NA

DNA: TGTGCCAGCAGCCCCGCCTTGAGGGGGCAAACCTACAATGAGCAGTTCTTC
CDR3: CASSPALRGQTYNEQFF
J: TRBJ2-1
D: TRBD1
V: TRBV7-9
size: NA

DNA: TGTGCCAGCAGCACCGGCCCGGGACAATCTACGGTCTACAATGAGCAGTTCTTC
CDR3: CASSTGPGQSTVYNEQFF
J: TRBJ2-1
D: NA
V: TRBV12-3/TRBV12-4
size: few

DNA: TGTGCCAGCAGCTTAAAAGCGTACCAAGAGACCCAGTACTTC
CDR3: CASSLKAYQETQYF
J: TRBJ2-5
D: NA
V: TRBV11-2
size: NA

DNA: TGTGCCAGCAGTCCGACAGGGAGCGATGGCTACACCTTC
CDR3: CASSPTGSDGYTF
J: TRBJ1-2
D: TRBD1
V: TRBV12-3/TRBV12-4
size: once

DNA: TGTGCCAGCACCTTGACAGGGGGCAATGAAAAACTGTTTTTT
CDR3: CASTLTGGNEKLFF
J: TRBJ1-4
D: TRBD1
V: TRBV12-3/TRBV12-4
size: NA

DNA: TGTGCCAGCAGCCATGGGGACACTGAAGCTTTCTTT
CDR3: CASSHGDTEAFF
J: TRBJ1-1
D: NA
V: TRBV7-9
size: NA

DNA: TGTGCCAGCAGCCCAGGACAGGGCCCACAAGCTTTCTTT
CDR3: CASSPGQGPQAFF
J: TRBJ1-1
D: TRBD1
V: TRBV6-2/TRBV6-3
size: few

DNA: TGTGCCAGCTTGGACTTAAACACTGAAGCTTTCTTT
CDR3: CASLDLNTEAFF
J: TRBJ1-1
D: NA
V: TRBV5-5
size: NA

DNA: TGTGCCAGCAGTGACAGTGGGGGCAATCAGCCCCAGCATTTT
CDR3: CASSDSGGNQPQHF
J: TRBJ1-5
D: NA
V: TRBV12-3/TRBV12-4
size: NA

DNA: TGCGCCAGCAGCCGGACAGGGGGCGCCGAGCAGTACTTC
CDR3: CASSRTGGAEQYF
J: TRBJ2-7
D: TRBD1
V: TRBV5-1
size: NA

DNA: TGTGCCAGCAGCATAGGGACTGGCGGGCCCCAGCATTTT
CDR3: CASSIGTGGPQHF
J: TRBJ1-5
D: NA
V: TRBV11-2
size: NA

DNA: TGTGCCAGCAGCTTAGGAGCGGGAGGGCACAATGAGCAGTTCTTC
CDR3: CASSLGAGGHNEQFF
J: TRBJ2-1
D: TRBD2
V: TRBV7-6
size: NA

DNA: TGTGCCATCAGTGACCCGGGATTGGGGTCTGATACGCAGTATTTT
CDR3: CAISDPGLGSDTQYF
J: TRBJ2-3
D: NA
V: TRBV10-3
size: NA

DNA: TGCGCCAGCAGTGTGTTCCGGCAGTACTTC
CDR3: CASSVFRQYF
J: TRBJ2-5
D: NA
V: TRBV10-1
size: NA

DNA: TGCAGCGTTGGGGCGGGAAGTGAGCAGTTCTTC
CDR3: CSVGAGSEQFF
J: TRBJ2-1
D: NA
V: TRBV29-1
size: NA

DNA: TGTGCCAGCAGCTTAAAGACTAGCGGGTCATACACAGATACGCAGTATTTT
CDR3: CASSLKTSGSYTDTQYF
J: TRBJ2-3
D: TRBD2
V: TRBV7-6
size: NA

DNA: TGTGCCACCCAGGAGGAACAGATTGGGACCGGGGAGCTGTTTTTT
CDR3: CATQEEQIGTGELFF
J: TRBJ2-2
D: NA
V: TRBV24-1
size: NA

DNA: TGTGCCAGTAGCCTCGGGACAGGGCTCCCCGGTGAGCAGTTCTTC
CDR3: CASSLGTGLPGEQFF
J: TRBJ2-1
D: TRBD1
V: TRBV19
size: few

DNA: TGTGCCAGCACCCTGGACAGCGGGAGTCGGTACGAGCAGTACTTC
CDR3: CASTLDSGSRYEQYF
J: TRBJ2-7
D: TRBD2
V: TRBV5-6
size: NA

DNA: TGTGCCAGCAGCCTGAAGCGGGGGGGGGTTACAGATACGCAGTATTTT
CDR3: CASSLKRGGVTDTQYF
J: TRBJ2-3
D: TRBD2
V: TRBV4-2
size: NA

DNA: TGTGCCAGCAGACAGAGCAGCCAAAACCCCTACGAGCAGTACTTC
CDR3: CASRQSSQNPYEQYF
J: TRBJ2-7
D: NA
V: TRBV7-9
size: few